This entry describes one T cell receptor beta chain. What it binds is not known. This sample stems from a study of cytomegalovirus exposure and HLA in healthy donors. In the study overall: In an earlier analysis, almost 120 million unique TCR beta sequences were found from some 200 million T cells.

The study's findings and limits: Researchers reported in a later analysis that a missense DCLRE1C variant was tied to TCR beta V- and J-gene trimming.

Trimming pared 6 bases from V and 0 bases from J, leaving 9 bases between. Germline CDR1 reads MNHEY; CDR2 reads SMNVEV (reference sequence). The CDR3 spans 13 residues. The study ran its PCR with 60 Vbeta and 13 Jbeta primers. TCRdb keeps only in-frame clones here, not all; method: immunoSEQ multiplex PCR. The profile shows 100,000 to 150,000 clones, 70% to 80% of them singletons. The J gene is TRBJ2-7, the V gene TRBV27; D possibly corresponds to TRBD2 (5 bases). The sequencing sample was made of PBMCs. This receptor was obtained from a human donor in good health. CDR3 residues: CASRVSGSYEQYF. Written as DNA, the CDR3 is TGTGCCAGCAGAGTGAGCGGCTCCTACGAGCAGTACTTC.